This TCR beta chain is from a study of T-cell memory formation after mild COVID-19. Study-level information: Largely donor-specific sequence clusters came from two donors.

TCRdb fed the 5' RACE reads into MiXCR, producing one record per CDR3 protein. This sample carries about 27,000 distinct CDR3 sequences, around 16% of them seen once, and the ten largest clones take around 1.4%. This clonotype has a handful of counts. CDR3 length: 15 residues. The V gene's germline CDR1 is SGHAT and CDR2 FQNNGV. V lost 5 bases and J lost 4, with 15 bases in between. The sample comprised PBMCs or a T cell subset sorted from them (not recorded which). This chain connects TRBV11-2 to TRBJ2-1; D is perhaps TRBD2 (5 bases). This clonotype originated in an adult who had mild COVID-19 (a few samples of this study predate the infection). Cell type and time point are not known. CDR3 residues: CASSPRWESYNEQFF. The CDR3 DNA follows: TGTGCCAGCAGCCCTCGGTGGGAGTCATACAATGAGCAGTTCTTC.